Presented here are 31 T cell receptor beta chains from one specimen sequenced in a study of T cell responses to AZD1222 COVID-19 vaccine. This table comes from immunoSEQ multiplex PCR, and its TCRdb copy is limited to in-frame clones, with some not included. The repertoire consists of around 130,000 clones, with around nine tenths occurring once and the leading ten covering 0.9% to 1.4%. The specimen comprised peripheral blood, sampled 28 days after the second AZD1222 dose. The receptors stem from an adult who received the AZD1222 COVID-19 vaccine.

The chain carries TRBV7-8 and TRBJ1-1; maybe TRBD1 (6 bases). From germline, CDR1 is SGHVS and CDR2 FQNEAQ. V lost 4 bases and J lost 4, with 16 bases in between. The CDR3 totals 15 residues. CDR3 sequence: CASSYRDHGGTEAFF. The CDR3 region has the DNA TGTGCCAGCAGCTACAGGGATCATGGGGGCACTGAAGCTTTCTTT.

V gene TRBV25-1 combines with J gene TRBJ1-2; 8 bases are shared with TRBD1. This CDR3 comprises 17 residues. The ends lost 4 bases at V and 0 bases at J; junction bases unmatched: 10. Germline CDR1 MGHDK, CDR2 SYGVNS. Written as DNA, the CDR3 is TGTGCCAGCAGTGCCCCGGGGACAGGCCCATCTAACTATGGCTACACCTTC. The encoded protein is CASSAPGTGPSNYGYTF.

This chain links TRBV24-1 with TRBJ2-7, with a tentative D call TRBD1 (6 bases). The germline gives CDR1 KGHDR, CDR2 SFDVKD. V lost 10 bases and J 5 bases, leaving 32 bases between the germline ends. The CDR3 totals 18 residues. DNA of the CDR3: TGTGCCACTATTGGCCGATCTGGGACAACTCCTTTTCTCCACGAGCAGTACTTC. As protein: CATIGRSGTTPFLHEQYF.

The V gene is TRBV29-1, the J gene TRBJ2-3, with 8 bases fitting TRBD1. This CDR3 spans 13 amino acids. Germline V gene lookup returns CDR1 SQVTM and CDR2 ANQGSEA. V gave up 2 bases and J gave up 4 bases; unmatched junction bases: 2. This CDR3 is CSVEIQGADTQYF. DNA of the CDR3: TGCAGCGTTGAAATACAGGGGGCAGATACGCAGTATTTT.

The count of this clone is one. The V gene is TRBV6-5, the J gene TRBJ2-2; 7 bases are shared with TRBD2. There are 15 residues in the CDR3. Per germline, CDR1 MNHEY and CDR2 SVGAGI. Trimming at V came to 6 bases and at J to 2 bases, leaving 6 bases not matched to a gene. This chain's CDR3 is CASRTGTTNTGELFF. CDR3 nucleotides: TGTGCCAGCAGGACCGGGACTACCAACACCGGGGAGCTGTTTTTT.

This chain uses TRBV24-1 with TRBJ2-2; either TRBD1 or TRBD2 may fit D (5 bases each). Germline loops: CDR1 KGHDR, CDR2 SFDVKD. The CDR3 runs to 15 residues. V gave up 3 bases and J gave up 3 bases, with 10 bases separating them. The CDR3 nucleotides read TGTGCCACCAGTGATCCCGGGACCTACACCGGGGAGCTGTTTTTT. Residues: CATSDPGTYTGELFF.

For the CDR3, the DNA is TGTGCCACCCAGGGAAATTCGAACACTGAAGCTTTCTTT. This encodes CATQGNSNTEAFF. The V call is TRBV24-1, the J call TRBJ1-1, with D possibly TRBD1 on 5 matching bases. V was clipped by 9 bases and J by 1 base, with 11 bases between them. This CDR3 spans 13 amino acids. CDR1 and CDR2 from the germline V gene are KGHDR and SFDVKD.

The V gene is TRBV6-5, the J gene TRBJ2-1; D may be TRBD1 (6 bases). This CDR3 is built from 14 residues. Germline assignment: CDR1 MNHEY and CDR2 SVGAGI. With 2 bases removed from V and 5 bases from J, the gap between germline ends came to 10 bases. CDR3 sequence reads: CASSYRDTDNEQFF. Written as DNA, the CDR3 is TGTGCCAGCAGTTACCGGGACACTGACAATGAGCAGTTCTTC.

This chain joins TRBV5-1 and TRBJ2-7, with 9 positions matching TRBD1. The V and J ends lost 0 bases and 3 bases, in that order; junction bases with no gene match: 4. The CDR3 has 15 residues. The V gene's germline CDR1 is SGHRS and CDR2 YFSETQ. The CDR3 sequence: CASSLADRGDYEQYF. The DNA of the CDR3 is TGCGCCAGCAGCTTGGCGGACAGGGGAGACTACGAGCAGTACTTC.

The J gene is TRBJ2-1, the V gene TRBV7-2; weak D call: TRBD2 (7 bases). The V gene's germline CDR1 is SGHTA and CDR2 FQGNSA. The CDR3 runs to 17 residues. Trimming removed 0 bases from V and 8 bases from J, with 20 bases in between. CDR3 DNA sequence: TGTGCCAGCAGCTTAGCGGGGGGCGGGAGACCGTTCGATGAGCAGTTCTTC. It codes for CASSLAGGGRPFDEQFF.

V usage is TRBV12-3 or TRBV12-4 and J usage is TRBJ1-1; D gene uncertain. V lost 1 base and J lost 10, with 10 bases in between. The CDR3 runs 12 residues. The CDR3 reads CASSLGATGAFF. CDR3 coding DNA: TGTGCCAGCAGTTTAGGGGCGACCGGAGCTTTCTTT.

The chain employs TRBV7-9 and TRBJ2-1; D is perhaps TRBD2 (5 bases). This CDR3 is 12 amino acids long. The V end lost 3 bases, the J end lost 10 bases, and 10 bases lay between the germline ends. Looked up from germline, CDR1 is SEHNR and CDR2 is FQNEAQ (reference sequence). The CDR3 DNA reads TGTGCCAGCAGCTTCGAGGGTCTGGAGCAGTTCTTC. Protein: CASSFEGLEQFF.

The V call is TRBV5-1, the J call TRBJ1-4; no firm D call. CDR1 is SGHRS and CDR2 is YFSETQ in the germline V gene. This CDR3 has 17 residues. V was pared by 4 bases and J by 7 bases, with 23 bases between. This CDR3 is CASSPSQWSDLSEKLFF. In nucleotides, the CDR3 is TGCGCCAGCAGCCCTTCTCAATGGAGCGACTTAAGTGAAAAACTGTTTTTT. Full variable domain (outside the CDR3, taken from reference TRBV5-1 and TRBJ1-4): KAGVTQTPRYLIKTRGQQVTLSCSPISGHRSVSWYQQTPGQGLQFLFEYFSETQRNKGNFPGRFSGRQFSNSRSEMNVSTLELGDSALYLCASSPSQWSDLSEKLFFGSGTQLSVL.

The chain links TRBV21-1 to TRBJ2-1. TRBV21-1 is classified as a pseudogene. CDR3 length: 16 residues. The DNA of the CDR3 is TGTGCCAGCAGCAAGGGGGTGGGGCCCTCAGGGAATGAGCAGTTCTTC. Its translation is CASSKGVGPSGNEQFF.

The CDR3 reads CATSDASGSGTDTQYF. The CDR3 DNA sequence: TGTGCCACCAGTGATGCTAGCGGGAGTGGGACAGATACGCAGTATTTT. This sequence joins TRBV24-1 and TRBJ2-3; 10 nucleotides match TRBD2. With 3 bases clipped from V and 3 bases from J, the junction kept 5 bases outside the gene matches. The CDR3 spans 16 residues. Germline CDR1 is KGHDR and CDR2 is SFDVKD.

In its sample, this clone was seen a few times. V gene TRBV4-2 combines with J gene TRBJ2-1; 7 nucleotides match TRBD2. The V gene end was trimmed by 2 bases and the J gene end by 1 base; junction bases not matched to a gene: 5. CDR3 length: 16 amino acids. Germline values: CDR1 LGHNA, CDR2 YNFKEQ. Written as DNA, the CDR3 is TGTGCCAGCAGCCAAATCCGAGCGGGGTCCTACAATGAGCAGTTCTTC. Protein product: CASSQIRAGSYNEQFF.

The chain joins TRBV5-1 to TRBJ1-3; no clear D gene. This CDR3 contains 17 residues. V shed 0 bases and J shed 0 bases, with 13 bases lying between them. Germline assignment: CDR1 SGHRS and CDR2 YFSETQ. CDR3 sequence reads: CASSLDNRGASGNTIYF. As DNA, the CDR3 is TGCGCCAGCAGCTTGGATAACAGAGGAGCCTCTGGAAACACCATATATTTT.

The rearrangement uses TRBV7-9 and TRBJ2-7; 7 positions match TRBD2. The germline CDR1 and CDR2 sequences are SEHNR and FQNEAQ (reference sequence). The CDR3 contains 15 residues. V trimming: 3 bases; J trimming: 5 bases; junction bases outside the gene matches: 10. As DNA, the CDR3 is TGTGCCAGCAGCTTCGCGGGGCGGGAGTTGCACGAGCAGTACTTC. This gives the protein CASSFAGRELHEQYF.

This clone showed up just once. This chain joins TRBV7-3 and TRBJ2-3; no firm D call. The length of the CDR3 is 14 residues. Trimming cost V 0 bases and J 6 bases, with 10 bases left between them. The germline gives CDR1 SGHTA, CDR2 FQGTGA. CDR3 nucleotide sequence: TGTGCCAGCAGCTTAACCAGCTTCAGGGATACGCAGTATTTT. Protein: CASSLTSFRDTQYF.

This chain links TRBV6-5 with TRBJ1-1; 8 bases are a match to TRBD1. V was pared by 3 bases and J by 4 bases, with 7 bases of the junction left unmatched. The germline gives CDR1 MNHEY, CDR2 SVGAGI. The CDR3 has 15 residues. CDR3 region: CASSYDRGGGTEAFF. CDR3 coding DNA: TGTGCCAGCAGTTATGACAGGGGAGGGGGCACTGAAGCTTTCTTT.

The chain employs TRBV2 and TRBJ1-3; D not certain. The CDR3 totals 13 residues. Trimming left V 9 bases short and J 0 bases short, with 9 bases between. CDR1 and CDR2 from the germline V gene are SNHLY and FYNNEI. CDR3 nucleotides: TGTGCCAGTACCTCCTACTCTGGAAACACCATATATTTT. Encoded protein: CASTSYSGNTIYF.

In nucleotides, the CDR3 is TGTGCCAGCAGCAAAGGGACAGGAAATCTTGGGTTCACCTTC. It encodes CASSKGTGNLGFTF. This sequence joins TRBV7-2 and TRBJ1-2, with 8 bases matching TRBD1. The germline CDR1 and CDR2 sequences are SGHTA and FQGNSA. The CDR3 contains 14 residues. The J segment lost 13 bases and the V segment lost 5 bases, leaving 15 bases of the junction unmatched.

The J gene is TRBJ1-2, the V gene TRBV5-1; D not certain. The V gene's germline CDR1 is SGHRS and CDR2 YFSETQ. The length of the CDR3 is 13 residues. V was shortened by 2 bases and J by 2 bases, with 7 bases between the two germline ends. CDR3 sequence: CASSFERNYGYTF. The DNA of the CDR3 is TGCGCCAGCAGCTTTGAAAGGAACTATGGCTACACCTTC.

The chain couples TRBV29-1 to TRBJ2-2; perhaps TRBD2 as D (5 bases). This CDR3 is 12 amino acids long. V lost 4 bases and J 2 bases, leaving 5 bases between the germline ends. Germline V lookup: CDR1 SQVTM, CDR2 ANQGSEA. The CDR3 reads CSVGTNTGELFF. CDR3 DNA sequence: TGCAGCGTTGGGACTAACACCGGGGAGCTGTTTTTT.

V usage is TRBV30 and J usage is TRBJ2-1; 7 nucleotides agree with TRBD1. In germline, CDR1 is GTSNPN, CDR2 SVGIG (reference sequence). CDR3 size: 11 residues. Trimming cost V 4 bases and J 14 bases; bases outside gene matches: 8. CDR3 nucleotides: TGTGCCTGGAAAACGACAGGGAGCAAGTTCTTC. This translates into CAWKTTGSKFF.

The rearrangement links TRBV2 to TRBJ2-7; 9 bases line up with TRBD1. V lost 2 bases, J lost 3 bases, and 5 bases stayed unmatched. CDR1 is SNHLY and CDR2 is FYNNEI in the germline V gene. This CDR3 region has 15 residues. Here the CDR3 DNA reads TGTGCCAGCAGTGAATACAGGGGGCTGGACTACGAGCAGTACTTC. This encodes CASSEYRGLDYEQYF.

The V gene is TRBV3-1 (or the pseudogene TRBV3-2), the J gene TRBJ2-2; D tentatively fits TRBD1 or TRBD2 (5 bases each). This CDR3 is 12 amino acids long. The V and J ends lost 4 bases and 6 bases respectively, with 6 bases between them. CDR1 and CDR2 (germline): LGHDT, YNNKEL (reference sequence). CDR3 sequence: CASSRGAGELFF. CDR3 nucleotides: TGTGCCAGCAGCCGAGGGGCCGGGGAGCTGTTTTTT.

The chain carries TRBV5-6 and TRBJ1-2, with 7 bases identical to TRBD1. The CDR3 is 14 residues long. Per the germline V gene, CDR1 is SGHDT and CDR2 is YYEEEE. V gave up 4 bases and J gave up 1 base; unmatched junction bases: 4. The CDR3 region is CASSLDRVNYGYTF. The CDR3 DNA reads TGTGCCAGCAGCCTCGACAGGGTTAACTATGGCTACACCTTC.

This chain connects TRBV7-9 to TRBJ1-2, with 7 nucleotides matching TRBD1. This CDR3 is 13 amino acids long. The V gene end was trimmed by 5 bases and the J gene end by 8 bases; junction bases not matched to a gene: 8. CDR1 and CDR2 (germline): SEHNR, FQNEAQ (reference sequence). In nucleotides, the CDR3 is TGTGCCAGCAGCAACAGGGGTAAACAAGGCTACACCTTC. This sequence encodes CASSNRGKQGYTF.

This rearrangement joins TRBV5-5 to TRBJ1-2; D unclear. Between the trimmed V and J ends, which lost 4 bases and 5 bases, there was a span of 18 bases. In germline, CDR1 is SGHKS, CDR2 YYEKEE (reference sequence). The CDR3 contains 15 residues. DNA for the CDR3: TGTGCCAGCAGCGAGGCACCGGGAGACCAGTATGGCTACACCTTC. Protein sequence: CASSEAPGDQYGYTF. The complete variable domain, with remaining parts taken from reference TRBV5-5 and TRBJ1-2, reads DAGVTQSPTHLIKTRGQQVTLRCSPISGHKSVSWYQQVLGQGPQFIFQYYEKEERGRGNFPDRFSARQFPNYSSELNVNALLLGDSALYLCASSEAPGDQYGYTFGSGTRLTVV.

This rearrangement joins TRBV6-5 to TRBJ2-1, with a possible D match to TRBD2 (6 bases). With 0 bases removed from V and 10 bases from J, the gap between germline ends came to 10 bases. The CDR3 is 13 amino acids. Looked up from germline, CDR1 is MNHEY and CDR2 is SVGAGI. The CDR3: CASSYSTSQEQFF. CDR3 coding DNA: TGTGCCAGCAGTTACTCAACTAGCCAAGAGCAGTTCTTC.